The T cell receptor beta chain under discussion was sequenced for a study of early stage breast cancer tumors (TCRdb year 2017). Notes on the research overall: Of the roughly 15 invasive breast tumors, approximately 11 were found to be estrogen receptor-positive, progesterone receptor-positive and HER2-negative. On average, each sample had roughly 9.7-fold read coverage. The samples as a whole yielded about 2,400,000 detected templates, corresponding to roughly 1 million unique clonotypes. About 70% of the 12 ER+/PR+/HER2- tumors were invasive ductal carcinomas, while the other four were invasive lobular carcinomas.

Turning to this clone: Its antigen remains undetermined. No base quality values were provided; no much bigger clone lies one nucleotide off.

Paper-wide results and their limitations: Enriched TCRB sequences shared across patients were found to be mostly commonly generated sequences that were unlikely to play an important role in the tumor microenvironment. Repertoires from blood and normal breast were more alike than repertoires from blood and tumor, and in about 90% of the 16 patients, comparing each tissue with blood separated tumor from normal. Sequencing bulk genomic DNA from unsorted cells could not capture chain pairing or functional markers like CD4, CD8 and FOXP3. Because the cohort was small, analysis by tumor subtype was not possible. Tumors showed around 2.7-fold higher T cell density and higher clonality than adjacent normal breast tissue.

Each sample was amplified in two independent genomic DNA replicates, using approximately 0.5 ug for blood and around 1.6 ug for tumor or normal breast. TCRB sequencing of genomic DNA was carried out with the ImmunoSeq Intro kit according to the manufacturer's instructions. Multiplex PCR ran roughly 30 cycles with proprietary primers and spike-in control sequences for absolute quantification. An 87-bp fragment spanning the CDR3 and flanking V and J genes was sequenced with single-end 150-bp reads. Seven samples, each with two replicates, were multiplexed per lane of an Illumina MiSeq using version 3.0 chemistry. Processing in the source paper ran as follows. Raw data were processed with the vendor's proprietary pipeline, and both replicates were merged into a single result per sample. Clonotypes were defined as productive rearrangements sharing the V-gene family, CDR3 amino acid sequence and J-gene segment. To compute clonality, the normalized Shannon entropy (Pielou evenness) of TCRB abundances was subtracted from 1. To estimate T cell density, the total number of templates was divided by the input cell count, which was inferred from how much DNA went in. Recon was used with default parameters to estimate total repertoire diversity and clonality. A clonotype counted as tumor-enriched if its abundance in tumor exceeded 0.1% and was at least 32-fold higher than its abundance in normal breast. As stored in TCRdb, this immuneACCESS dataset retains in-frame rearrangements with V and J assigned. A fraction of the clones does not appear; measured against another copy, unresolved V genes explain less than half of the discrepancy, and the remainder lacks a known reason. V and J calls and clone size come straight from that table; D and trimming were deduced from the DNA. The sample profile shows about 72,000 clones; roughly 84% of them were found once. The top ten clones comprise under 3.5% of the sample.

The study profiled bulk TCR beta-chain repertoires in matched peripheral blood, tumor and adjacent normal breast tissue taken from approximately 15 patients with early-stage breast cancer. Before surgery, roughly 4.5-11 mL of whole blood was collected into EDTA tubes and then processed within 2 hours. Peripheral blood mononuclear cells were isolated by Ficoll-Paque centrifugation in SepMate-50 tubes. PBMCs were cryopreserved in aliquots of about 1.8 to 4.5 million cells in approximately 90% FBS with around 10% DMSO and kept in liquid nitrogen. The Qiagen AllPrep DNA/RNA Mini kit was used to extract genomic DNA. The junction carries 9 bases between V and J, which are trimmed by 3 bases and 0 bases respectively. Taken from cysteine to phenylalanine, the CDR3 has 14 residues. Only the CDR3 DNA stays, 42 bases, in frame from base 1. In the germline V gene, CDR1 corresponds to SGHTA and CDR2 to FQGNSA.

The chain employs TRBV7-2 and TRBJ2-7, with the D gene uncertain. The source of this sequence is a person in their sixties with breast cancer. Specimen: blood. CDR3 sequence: CASSFRPDSYEQYF. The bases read TGTGCCAGCAGCTTCCGACCCGACTCCTACGAGCAGTACTTC.